One and the same sample provided the 16 T cell receptor beta chains below, sequenced in a study of CD8+ T cells in alopecia areata. As for treatment: oral pan-JAK inhibitor, 5-10 mg twice daily. Reverse transcribed after extraction, RNA yielded cDNA as the sequencing template. Using immunoSEQ multiplex PCR, the repertoire was profiled, and TCRdb retains in-frame clones only, with some absent. The table records about 190,000 clones, 50% to 60% of them present only once. Sequencing was performed on CD4+ T cells sorted from blood, taken at week 4, from a patient treated with tofacitinib. The receptors here all came from a human donor with alopecia areata.

The chain is built from TRBV29-1 and TRBJ2-1, with D tentatively TRBD2 (6 bases). Trimming took off 3 bases at V and 6 bases at J, with 12 bases between the two ends. The germline CDR1 and CDR2 sequences are SQVTM and ANQGSEA. CDR3 size: 13 residues. For the CDR3, the DNA is TGCAGCGTTGAGGGGGGACTTCTCAATGAGCAGTTCTTC. Amino acids: CSVEGGLLNEQFF.

This clone occurred once. The chain combines TRBV5-4 with TRBJ1-2; 9 bases match TRBD1. This CDR3 region has 14 residues. V was pared by 4 bases and J by 4 bases, with 5 bases of the junction left unmatched. The germline gives CDR1 SGHNT, CDR2 YYREEE (reference sequence). CDR3 DNA sequence: TGTGCCAGCAGCGGGACAGGGCCCGGCTATGGCTACACCTTC. This gives the protein CASSGTGPGYGYTF. Full variable domain (outside the CDR3, taken from reference TRBV5-4 and TRBJ1-2): ETGVTQSPTHLIKTRGQQVTLRCSSQSGHNTVSWYQQALGQGPQFIFQYYREEENGRGNFPPRFSGLQFPNYSSELNVNALELDDSALYLCASSGTGPGYGYTFGSGTRLTVV.

The V call is TRBV25-1, the J call TRBJ1-2; D remains unclear. V gave up 1 base and J gave up 6 bases, with 15 bases separating them. The CDR3 totals 15 residues. Germline V gene sequence: CDR1 MGHDK, CDR2 SYGVNS. DNA of the CDR3: TGTGCCAGCAGTGAATTCATTCGAGGGCGGGATGGCTACACCTTC. Amino acid sequence: CASSEFIRGRDGYTF.

On this clone itself: An end of the junction does not agree with germline; a read error may underlie this. V and J are TRBV29-1 and TRBJ1-1, with D tentatively TRBD1 (6 bases). The CDR3 runs to 14 residues. CDR1 SQVTM and CDR2 ANQGSEA come from the germline V gene. The CDR3 coding sequence is TGCAGCGCTGAAACCGGGACATTGAACACTGAAGCTTTCTTT. It specifies CSAETGTLNTEAFF. Full variable domain (missing parts from reference TRBV29-1 and TRBJ1-1): SAVISQKPSRDICQRGTSLTIQCQVDSQVTMMFWYRQQPGQSLTLIATANQGSEATYESGFVIDKFPISRPNLTFSTLTVSNMSPEDSSIYLCSAETGTLNTEAFFGQGTRLTVV.

The chain recombines TRBV6-5 with TRBJ1-2, with a weak D call TRBD1 (5 bases). There are 14 residues in the CDR3. Trimming left V 5 bases short and J 5 bases short, with 15 bases between. Germline V lookup: CDR1 MNHEY, CDR2 SVGAGI. Here the CDR3 DNA reads TGTGCCAGCAGTGAGGCAGGGAATCAGTATGGCTACACCTTC. Amino acids: CASSEAGNQYGYTF.

The genes are TRBV7-2 and TRBJ2-3; a possible D gene is TRBD2 (5 bases). Germline loops: CDR1 SGHTA, CDR2 FQGNSA. The CDR3 sequence is 15 residues long. V lost 3 bases, J lost 0 bases, and 10 bases lay in between. CDR3 coding DNA: TGTGCCAGCAGCTTGGACTTCTCTAGCACAGATACGCAGTATTTT. This sequence encodes CASSLDFSSTDTQYF.

The sample holds a few counts of this clone. The chain links TRBV4-2 to TRBJ1-3, with TRBD1 identical over 8 bases. Trimming removed 0 bases from V and 0 bases from J; junction bases left unmatched: 1. The CDR3 loop spans 16 amino acids. Germline V gives CDR1 LGHNA, CDR2 YNFKEQ. This chain's CDR3 is CASSQEDRGSGNTIYF. CDR3 bases: TGTGCCAGCAGCCAAGAAGACAGGGGCTCTGGAAACACCATATATTTT.

This chain joins TRBV29-1 and TRBJ2-3; D is perhaps TRBD1 (6 bases). This CDR3 is built from 14 residues. Per the germline V gene, CDR1 is SQVTM and CDR2 is ANQGSEA. Deletions cut 6 bases from V and 6 bases from J, with 19 bases between. The chain's CDR3 is CSVPLWGLQDTQYF. The DNA for the CDR3 is TGCAGCGTCCCCCTTTGGGGGCTTCAGGATACGCAGTATTTT.

The rearrangement uses TRBV29-1 and TRBJ2-1; D gene uncertain. Trimming removed 7 bases from V and 6 bases from J, with 7 bases in between. The CDR3 length is 10 residues. CDR1 is SQVTM, CDR2 ANQGSEA, per germline. CDR3 loop: CSGVRNEQFF. CDR3 nucleotides: TGCAGCGGGGTCCGCAATGAGCAGTTCTTC.

The gene calls are TRBV5-1 and TRBJ2-1, with D perhaps assigned TRBD1 or TRBD2 (5 bases each). The CDR3 is made up of 15 amino acids. V was trimmed by 6 bases and J by 5 bases, leaving 18 bases between them. Per the germline V gene, CDR1 is SGHRS and CDR2 is YFSETQ. The CDR3 is CASKSSGTDNNEQFF. CDR3 DNA sequence: TGCGCCAGCAAATCCTCCGGGACGGATAACAATGAGCAGTTCTTC.

The chain combines TRBV2 with TRBJ2-1; 15 bases match TRBD2. V lost 8 bases to trimming and J lost 1 base; unmatched junction nucleotides: 9. CDR3 length: 18 residues. Germline lookup yields CDR1 SNHLY and CDR2 FYNNEI. In nucleotides, the CDR3 is TGTGCCAGCGGGGGACTAGCGGGAGGAACACGGTCCTACAATGAGCAGTTCTTC. Translating gives CASGGLAGGTRSYNEQFF. The whole variable domain, filled in from reference TRBV2 and TRBJ2-1, reads EPEVTQTPSHQVTQMGQEVILRCVPISNHLYFYWYRQILGQKVEFLVSFYNNEISEKSEIFDDQFSVERPDGSNFTLKIRSTKLEDSAMYFCASGGLAGGTRSYNEQFFGPGTRLTVL.

The V and J genes are TRBV6-6 and TRBJ2-7; the match to TRBD2 covers 7 bases. The CDR3 contains 14 residues. V shed 6 bases, J shed 2 bases, and the junction held 7 bases outside the gene matches. Germline V lookup: CDR1 MNHNY, CDR2 SVGAGI (reference sequence). In nucleotides, the CDR3 is TGTGCCAGCAGCGTCGCCCGGGGGGCCTACGAGCAGTACTTC. This gives the protein CASSVARGAYEQYF.

The V call is TRBV30, the J call TRBJ1-5, with 8 bases that match TRBD1. The CDR3 covers 15 residues. Trimming took 1 base from V and 3 from J; bases not matched to a gene: 5. From germline, CDR1 is GTSNPN and CDR2 SVGIG (reference sequence). The CDR3 protein is CAWSGNRGNNQPQHF. CDR3 nucleotide sequence: TGTGCCTGGAGTGGTAACAGGGGGAACAATCAGCCCCAGCATTTT.

This rearrangement joins TRBV29-1 to TRBJ1-4, with D hard to call. V was shortened by 1 base and J by 13 bases, with 10 bases between the two germline ends. The germline gives CDR1 SQVTM, CDR2 ANQGSEA. The CDR3 consists of 11 residues. The CDR3 bases are TGCAGCGTTGAAGTGGCCGAGGGACTGTTTTTT. Translated: CSVEVAEGLFF.

This rearrangement joins TRBV29-1 to TRBJ2-3, with TRBD2 matching over 7 bases. V gave up 4 bases and J gave up 0 bases; unmatched junction bases: 10. Germline loops: CDR1 SQVTM, CDR2 ANQGSEA. The CDR3 spans 16 residues. This CDR3 reads CSVVAIGGKSTDTQYF. As DNA, the CDR3 is TGCAGCGTTGTCGCGATCGGGGGGAAGAGCACAGATACGCAGTATTTT.

The table lists this clone with a few counts. The chain uses TRBV5-1 and TRBJ2-2; no clear D. The V end lost 1 base, the J end lost 2 bases, and 15 bases lay between the germline ends. CDR1 is SGHRS, CDR2 YFSETQ, per germline. The CDR3 is 17 residues long. For the CDR3, the DNA is TGCGCCAGCAGCTTGAAGTATGAGCGTGGAAACACCGGGGAGCTGTTTTTT. It translates to CASSLKYERGNTGELFF.